A selection of T cell receptor beta chains follows, all from one sample in a study of shared clonotypes between healthy human individuals. Libraries were prepared by immunoSEQ multiplex PCR; TCRdb keeps only in-frame clonotypes and omits some of them. The data contain 1.4 million to 1.5 million clones, around 97% of them singletons. Source material: naive CD4+ T cells sorted from blood. The receptors come from a man in his thirties or forties in good health. CDR3s include the opening cysteine and the closing phenylalanine or tryptophan. The D gene is left open where the match is weak. Not all rows give a size; the values are once, few, many and, for expanded clones, a class.

. 16 . TRBJ2-7 TRBV5-4 TGTGCCAGCAGCTTGGGTAGCCCCCGAGGTACCTACGAGCAGTACTTC CASSLGSPRGTYEQYF
. 15 . TRBJ2-6 TRBV7-3 TGTGCCAGCAGCCCCAACAGGGCTGGGGCCAACGTCCTGACTTTC CASSPNRAGANVLTF
. 13 . TRBJ2-7 TRBV7-2 TGTGCCAGCAGCCCTATCGGGTCCTACGAGCAGTACTTC CASSPIGSYEQYF
. 14 . TRBJ2-2 TRBV7-6 TGTGCCAGCAGTCCGAGACGGAACACCGGGGAGCTGTTTTTT CASSPRRNTGELFF
TRBD2 17 . TRBJ2-3 TRBV13 TGTGCCAGCAGCCCCCCGGGACTAGCGGGCCGCACAGATACGCAGTATTTT CASSPPGLAGRTDTQYF
. 16 few TRBJ1-1 TRBV7-9 TGTGCCAGCAGCTTCACAGCTACAGGGACGAACACTGAAGCTTTCTTT CASSFTATGTNTEAFF
. 12 . TRBJ2-3 TRBV28 TGTGCCAGCAGTTTGTATCTCGATACGCAGTATTTT CASSLYLDTQYF
TRBD2 14 . TRBJ2-3 TRBV6-1 TGTGCCAGCACGACTAGCGGGAGTACAGATACGCAGTATTTT CASTTSGSTDTQYF
TRBD1 16 . TRBJ1-1 TRBV5-1 TGCGCCAGCAGCTTGGCGACAGGGGGCAGCGGCACTGAAGCTTTCTTT CASSLATGGSGTEAFF
TRBD1 15 . TRBJ1-2 TRBV27 TGTGCCAGCAGGGATTACAGGGGGCATATCTATGGCTACACCTTC CASRDYRGHIYGYTF
. 13 . TRBJ1-5 TRBV7-9 TGTGCCAGCAGCTTCGAAGTAAATCAGCCCCAGCATTTT CASSFEVNQPQHF
TRBD2 17 . TRBJ2-4 TRBV9 TGTGCCAGCAGCGTAGAGGGACTAGCGGGAGTAATAAACATTCAGTACTTC CASSVEGLAGVINIQYF
. 13 . TRBJ2-7 TRBV28 TGTGCCACCAAACCCTCCGGGTCCTACGAGCAGTACTTC CATKPSGSYEQYF
TRBD2 15 once TRBJ2-1 TRBV15 TGTGCCACCAGCAGACCGGGACTAGTTTACAATGAGCAGTTCTTC CATSRPGLVYNEQFF
. 15 . TRBJ2-7 TRBV18 TGTGCCAGCTCACCTACCTCAGAGGGGAACTACGAGCAGTACTTC CASSPTSEGNYEQYF
. 14 . TRBJ1-1 TRBV4-1 TGCGCCAGCAGCCAAGGCCAGGGGAACACTGAAGCTTTCTTT CASSQGQGNTEAFF
. 19 . TRBJ2-4 TRBV21-1 TGTGCCAGCAGCGCACCCGCCATGGGGACAGGGGGCGGCAAAAACATTCAGTACTTC CASSAPAMGTGGGKNIQYF
TRBD1 13 . TRBJ1-1 TRBV2 TGTGCCAGCAGCCAGGACAGGGACACTGAAGCTTTCTTT CASSQDRDTEAFF
. 12 . TRBJ2-1 TRBV5-4 TGTGCCAGCAGCGTACAGGCCGGTGAGCAGTTCTTC CASSVQAGEQFF
. 15 . TRBJ2-2 TRBV21-1 TGTGCCAGCAGCAAAGGAGTCAGGGGGAACGGGGAGCTGTTTTTT CASSKGVRGNGELFF
. 13 . TRBJ2-7 TRBV10-3 TGTGCCATCAGTGATTCGGTTCCCTACGAGCAGTACTTC CAISDSVPYEQYF
. 17 . TRBJ2-2 TRBV12-5 TGTGCTAGTGGTTTGACCCTGGGTCGAGGGCGTGGCGGGGAGCTGTTTTTT CASGLTLGRGRGGELFF
TRBD1 14 . TRBJ1-1 TRBV6-1 TGTGCCAGCAGTGGGGACAGGGGAAGAACTGAAGCTTTCTTT CASSGDRGRTEAFF
TRBD2 14 . TRBJ2-1 TRBV19 TGTGCCATCAAAGACACGGGGGGGGTCAATGAGCAGTTCTTC CAIKDTGGVNEQFF
TRBD1 16 . TRBJ2-2 TRBV10-1 TGCGCCAGCAGTGAGGTGGGGGACAGAAACACCGGGGAGCTGTTTTTT CASSEVGDRNTGELFF
. 16 . TRBJ1-4 TRBV5-1 TGCGCCAGCAGCTTGGCATTGGCCAGAGGTGGTGAAAAACTGTTTTTT CASSLALARGGEKLFF
. 13 few TRBJ2-5 TRBV6-5 TGTGCCAGCAGTCCGGGACGGACTGGAACCCAGTACTTC CASSPGRTGTQYF
. 15 . TRBJ2-6 TRBV27 TGTGCCAGCAGTTTATCATCCCCTGGGGCCAACGTCCTGACTTTC CASSLSSPGANVLTF
. 11 . TRBJ2-3 TRBV20-1 TGCAGTGCCCCTCGGGCAGATACGCAGTATTTT CSAPRADTQYF
. 19 . TRBJ2-2 TRBV5-1 TGCGCCAGCAGCTTGGCCTTTAGCAACGGGGCTTCGAACACCGGGGAGCTGTTTTTT CASSLAFSNGASNTGELFF
. 16 . TRBJ2-7 TRBV28 TGTGCCAGCAGTTCCCCAGGGACTTCCTCCTCCTACGAGCAGTACTTC CASSSPGTSSSYEQYF
. 13 . TRBJ2-7 TRBV18 TGTGCCAGCTCCCCCGGGACCAACTACGAGCAGTACTTC CASSPGTNYEQYF
. 13 few TRBJ1-2 TRBV28 TGTGCCAGCAGGAAGGACAGCAACTATGGCTACACCTTC CASRKDSNYGYTF
TRBD1 17 . TRBJ2-1 TRBV5-1 TGCGCCAGCAGCTTGGCCGCCACGGGACAGGGAGACTCTAAGCAGTTCTTC CASSLAATGQGDSKQFF
. 17 . TRBJ2-2 TRBV15 TGTGCCACCAGCAGACTGAACAGGGTTGGTAGGACCGGGGAGCTGTTTTTT CATSRLNRVGRTGELFF
. 17 . TRBJ2-2 TRBV15 TGTGCCACCAGCAGAGGGGTCCAGGGACGAGGGACCGGGGAGCTGTTTTTT CATSRGVQGRGTGELFF
. 16 . TRBJ2-3 TRBV27 TGTGCCAGCAGCTTTAGGAGGCTACTAGAGGCAGATACGCAGTATTTT CASSFRRLLEADTQYF
TRBD1 14 once TRBJ2-3 TRBV18 TGTGCCAGCTCACCAGGACAGGGCACAGATACGCAGTATTTT CASSPGQGTDTQYF
. 12 . TRBJ2-5 TRBV7-9 TGTGCCAGCAGCTTAGTAGGTGAGACCCAGTACTTC CASSLVGETQYF
. 17 . TRBJ2-7 TRBV5-1 TGCGCCAGCAGCTCCGGGACCCACAACTTTGTCTCCTACGAGCAGTACTTC CASSSGTHNFVSYEQYF
. 14 . TRBJ1-5 TRBV7-3 TGTGCCAGCAGCTTAATTAGGGACACCCAGCCCCAGCATTTT CASSLIRDTQPQHF